This T cell receptor beta chain emerged from a study of T cells in Graves' hyperthyroidism and ophthalmopathy (dated by TCRdb to the late 2010s). In terms of the full investigation: Peripheral blood samples were taken at the time of initial diagnosis, prior to any treatment. The 85 to 100 discovery patients were randomly split 7:3 into training and test sets. TCR Vbeta CDR3 sequencing of approximately 140 peripheral blood samples (about 45 ophthalmopathy, some 75 hyperthyroidism and roughly 17 progressor patients) is reported in the paper. After blood sampling, hyperthyroidism patients were treated with methimazole at a starting dose of 30 mg daily, and ophthalmopathy patients were treated with high-dose intravenous methylprednisolone. Thyroid tissue and blood T-cell repertoires from several Graves' hyperthyroidism patients were also compared in the study. An independent validation cohort of fewer than 20 hyperthyroidism patients and roughly 16 patients who later progressed to ophthalmopathy tested prospective prediction of ophthalmopathy. A discovery cohort of 95 to 100 patients, roughly 43 with Graves' ophthalmopathy and more than 55 with stable Graves' hyperthyroidism, was used to find distinguishing TCR V-J signatures. Paper-wide results and their limitations: Sample size was not statistically predetermined, and investigators were not blinded to group allocation. During validation, the model predicted progression to ophthalmopathy a median of roughly 7.1 months ahead of onset, with around 71% sensitivity and 72.22% specificity. Most expanded thyroid clonotypes (frequency above 0.001) were also detected in blood, suggesting blood repertoires may reflect thyroid immune responses. A 13 V-J signature model separated ophthalmopathy from stable hyperthyroidism, with over 85% sensitivity and 81.08% specificity in cross-validation and 80%/75% in testing.

The TCR beta CDR3 regions were amplified from RNA transcripts. The TCR CDR3 was subjected to a first round of RT-PCR using the HTBI primer set and the Qiagen OneStep RT-PCR kit. Libraries were constructed in a second round of multiplex PCR, after which size selection and purification were carried out. Paired-end sequencing of the libraries was performed with 100 bp reads on an Illumina HiSeq2000. Per the authors' processing: SOAPnuke was used to process the raw data, with reads discarded if the reads contained adapters or uncalled bases, had a mean Phred below 15, or lacked an exact constant-primer or identifier match. High-quality paired reads were merged using COPE v1.2.5, and each unique nucleotide sequence was defined as a clonotype. Clonotypes were aligned to IMGT TRBV, TRBD and TRBJ reference segments using MiTCR v1.1. Analysis was restricted to V-J combinations with a frequency above 0.0001, which covered 99.2% of repertoires. A TCS score was defined as the ratio of F50 (clonal expansion) to E x V (chaos), with BLOSUM62-based TCRdist applied between CDR3 peptides within each V-J. Welch's t-statistics and random forest reduced approximately 520 V-J features to 10 to 15, which were used in a naive Bayes classifier (R e1071). In-frame beta chains were kept once TCRdb had trimmed the public reads at Q25 with fastp and called clones with MiXCR. Every CDR3 protein is listed once, alongside the most common genes and DNA of its rows. These V and J calls rely on TCRdb rather than the paper's analysis. The sample table shows roughly 600,000 distinct CDR3 sequences, and roughly 15% are seen once. The leading ten clones occupy around 13% of the sample.

Concerning this clonotype itself: Its specific antigen is unknown. No much larger clone exists at a distance of one base, and base qualities are not known.

Reading from cysteine to phenylalanine, the CDR3 counts 13 amino acids. CDR3 DNA is the only sequence kept; it has 39 bases, read in frame from the first base. CDR1 and CDR2 were assigned from the germline V gene as SGHRS and YFSETQ. Between the V and J ends, shortened by 0 bases and 3 bases respectively, the junction contains 6 bases. In the ophthalmopathy patients, disease was moderately to severely active, with a Clinical Activity Score of 3 or more, a NOSPECS grade of 4 or more, and a duration of less than 3 months. Any patient with an uncontrolled infection, another autoimmune disease, pregnancy or lactation was excluded. Clinical symptoms, serum thyroxine and TRAb, thyroid ultrasound, and orbital computed tomography formed the basis for the diagnoses. PBMCs were isolated from approximately 10 ml of fresh peripheral blood by Ficoll-Paque density gradient centrifugation. Trizol reagent was used to extract total RNA, and RNA quality was then checked on an Agilent 2100 Bioanalyzer.

Sequencing was done on a sample of blood. The sequence was obtained from a woman between 45 and 60 years old with Graves' ophthalmopathy. The sequence is built from TRBV5-1 and TRBJ2-5, with the D gene not confidently named. The CDR3 protein sequence reads: CASSLAVEETQYF. DNA sequence: TGCGCCAGCAGCTTGGCTGTTGAAGAGACCCAGTACTTC.